The T cell receptor (beta chain) under discussion was sequenced for a study of liver allograft versus peripheral blood T cells. Looking at the study overall: What was compared were the T cell receptor repertoires in transplanted livers and those in the peripheral blood of recipients. Whole-study findings and limits: According to reports, the T cell receptor repertoires inside liver allografts differed from those in peripheral blood.

About this clonotype itself: Its antigen is not known.

V was pared by 2 bases and J by 2 bases, with 9 bases between. Looked up from germline, CDR1 is SGHAT and CDR2 is FQNNGV. The CDR3 has 15 amino acids. TCRdb processed the reads anew with MiXCR; each CDR3 protein has one entry. The sample has over 10,000 distinct CDR3 sequences; 18% are singletons. The TCR originated in a human patient who had a liver transplant. Some of these T cells may belong to the graft donor. V and J are TRBV11-2 and TRBJ1-4; possibly TRBD1 for D (5 bases). CDR3 DNA sequence: TGTGCCAGCAGCTTAAGTTGGGGGACTAATGAAAAACTGTTTTTT. Translating it yields CASSLSWGTNEKLFF. The full variable domain, in which reference TRBV11-2 and TRBJ1-4 provide the parts outside the CDR3, is EAGVAQSPRYKIIEKRQSVAFWCNPISGHATLYWYQQILGQGPKLLIQFQNNGVVDDSQLPKDRFSAERLKGVDSTLKIQPAKLEDSAVYLCASSLSWGTNEKLFFGSGTQLSVL.